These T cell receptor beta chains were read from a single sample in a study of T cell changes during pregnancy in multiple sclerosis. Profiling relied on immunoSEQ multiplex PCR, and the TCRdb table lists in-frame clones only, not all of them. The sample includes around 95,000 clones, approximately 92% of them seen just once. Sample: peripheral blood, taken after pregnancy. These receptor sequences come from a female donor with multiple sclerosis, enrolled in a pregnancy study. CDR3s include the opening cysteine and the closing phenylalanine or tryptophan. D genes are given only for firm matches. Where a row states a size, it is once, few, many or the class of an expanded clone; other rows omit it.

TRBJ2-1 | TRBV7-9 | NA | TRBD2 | CASSGRASGGLSSYNEQFF | TGTGCCAGCAGCGGAAGGGCTAGCGGGGGCCTCAGCTCCTACAATGAGCAGTTCTTC
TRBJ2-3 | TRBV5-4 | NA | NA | CASSSQQGTHTDTQYF | TGTGCCAGCAGCTCCCAACAGGGTACCCACACAGATACGCAGTATTTT
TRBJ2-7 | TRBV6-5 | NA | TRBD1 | CASSRQGASPVQYF | TGTGCCAGCAGTAGACAGGGGGCGAGTCCTGTGCAGTACTTC
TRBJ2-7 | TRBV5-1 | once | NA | CASSPTESYEQYF | TGCGCCAGCAGCCCGACAGAGTCCTACGAGCAGTACTTC
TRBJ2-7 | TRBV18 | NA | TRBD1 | CASSRTGDEQYF | TGTGCCAGCTCACGCACAGGGGACGAGCAGTACTTC
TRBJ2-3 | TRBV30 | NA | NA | CAWRTGTSAGTQYF | TGTGCCTGGAGGACAGGGACTTCGGCGGGAACGCAGTATTTT
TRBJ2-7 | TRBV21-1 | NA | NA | CASSNSGRVGGDYEQYF | TGTGCCAGCAGCAATTCGGGACGTGTGGGGGGAGACTACGAGCAGTACTTC
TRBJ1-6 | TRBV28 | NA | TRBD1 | CATVSGTGDNSPLHF | TGTGCCACCGTATCCGGAACAGGGGATAATTCACCCCTCCACTTT
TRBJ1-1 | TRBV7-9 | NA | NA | CASSRLGQTENTEAFF | TGTGCCAGCAGCCGACTGGGACAAACAGAGAACACTGAAGCTTTCTTT
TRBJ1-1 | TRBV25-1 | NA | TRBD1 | CASSVTGGTEAFF | TGTGCCAGCAGTGTAACAGGGGGGACTGAAGCTTTCTTT
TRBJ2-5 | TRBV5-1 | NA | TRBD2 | CASSLGISGAQETQYF | TGCGCCAGCAGCTTAGGAATTAGCGGGGCCCAAGAGACCCAGTACTTC
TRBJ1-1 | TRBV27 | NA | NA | CASSSRENTEAFF | TGTGCCAGCAGTTCCAGGGAGAACACTGAAGCTTTCTTT
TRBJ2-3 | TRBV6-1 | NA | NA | CASSEAGRSTDTQYF | TGTGCCAGCAGTGAAGCTGGGAGGTCCACAGATACGCAGTATTTT
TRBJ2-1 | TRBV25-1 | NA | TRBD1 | CASSGTGGVGNEQFF | TGTGCCAGCTCCGGGACAGGGGGAGTGGGTAATGAGCAGTTCTTC
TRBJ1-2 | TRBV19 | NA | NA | CASSWAGNYGYTF | TGTGCCAGTAGTTGGGCGGGTAACTATGGCTACACCTTC
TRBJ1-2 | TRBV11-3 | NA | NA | CASSSPGGYTF | TGTGCCAGCAGCTCCCCCGGTGGCTACACCTTC
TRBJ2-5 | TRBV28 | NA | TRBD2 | CASSLGLAGGQETQYF | TGTGCCAGCAGCCTTGGACTAGCGGGAGGGCAAGAGACCCAGTACTTC
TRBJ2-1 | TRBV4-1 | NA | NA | CASRGTGSLGNEQLF | TGCGCCAGCAGGGGTACAGGGTCCCTCGGTAATGAGCAGCTCTTC
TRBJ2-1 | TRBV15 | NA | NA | CATSRGQAGNEQFF | TGTGCCACCAGCAGAGGGCAGGCGGGCAATGAGCAGTTCTTC
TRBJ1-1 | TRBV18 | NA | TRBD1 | CASSQNTGDGTEAFF | TGTGCCAGCTCACAGAACACAGGGGACGGCACTGAAGCTTTCTTT
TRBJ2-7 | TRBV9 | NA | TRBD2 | CASSPSGGSSYEQYF | TGTGCCAGCAGCCCGTCGGGGGGAAGCTCCTACGAGCAGTACTTC
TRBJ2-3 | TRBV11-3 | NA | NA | CASTRSYTDTQYF | TGTGCCAGCACAAGGAGTTACACAGATACGCAGTATTTT
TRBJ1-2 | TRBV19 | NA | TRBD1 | CASSIGGQTSYGYTF | TGTGCCAGTAGTATAGGGGGACAGACGTCCTATGGCTACACCTTC
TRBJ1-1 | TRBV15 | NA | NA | CATSRDPRDSATFF | TGTGCCACCAGCAGGGATCCCCGGGACTCGGCGACTTTCTTT
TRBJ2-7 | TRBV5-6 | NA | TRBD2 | CASSLRGTSASYEQYF | TGTGCCAGCAGCTTGAGGGGGACTAGCGCGAGCTACGAGCAGTACTTC
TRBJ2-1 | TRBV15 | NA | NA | CATSGGGGEQFF | TGTGCCACCAGCGGGGGAGGGGGTGAGCAGTTCTTC
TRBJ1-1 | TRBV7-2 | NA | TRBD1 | CASRATGGGTEAFF | TGTGCCAGCAGAGCTACAGGGGGTGGCACTGAAGCTTTCTTT
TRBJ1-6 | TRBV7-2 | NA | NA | CASSLEAGNSPLHF | TGTGCCAGCAGCTTGGAAGCAGGGAATTCACCCCTCCACTTT
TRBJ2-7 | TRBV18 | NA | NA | CASSPGGLGNEQYF | TGTGCCAGCTCACCCGGCGGGTTGGGTAACGAGCAGTACTTC
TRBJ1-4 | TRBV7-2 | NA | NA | CASSRDTYEKLFF | TGTGCCAGCAGCCGGGACACCTATGAAAAACTGTTTTTT
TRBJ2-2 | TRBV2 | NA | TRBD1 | CASRKGAGTGNTGELFF | TGTGCCAGCAGAAAAGGGGCCGGGACAGGGAACACCGGGGAGCTGTTTTTT
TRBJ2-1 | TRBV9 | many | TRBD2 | CASSVGLAGANEQFF | TGTGCCAGCAGCGTAGGGCTAGCGGGAGCCAATGAGCAGTTCTTC
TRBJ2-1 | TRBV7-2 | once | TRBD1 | CASSLDRDHEQFF | TGTGCCAGCAGCTTGGACAGGGACCATGAGCAGTTCTTC
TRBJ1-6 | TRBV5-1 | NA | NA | CASSLVPRGRIDSPLHF | TGCGCCAGCAGCTTGGTCCCCCGAGGCAGAATCGATTCACCCCTCCACTTT
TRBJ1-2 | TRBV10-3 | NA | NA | CAISELIDSYGYTF | TGTGCCATCAGTGAGTTGATAGACAGCTATGGCTACACCTTC
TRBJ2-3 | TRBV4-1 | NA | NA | CASSFRLITADTQYF | TGCGCCAGCAGCTTTCGACTAATAACGGCAGATACGCAGTATTTT
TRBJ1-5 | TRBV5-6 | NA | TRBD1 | CASSSGQGSQPQHF | TGTGCCAGCAGCTCGGGACAGGGGTCCCAGCCCCAGCATTTT
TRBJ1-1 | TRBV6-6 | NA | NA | CASSYSERGSAFF | TGTGCCAGCAGTTACTCAGAACGGGGTAGCGCTTTCTTT
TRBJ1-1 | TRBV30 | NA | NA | CAWSGLRTNTEAFF | TGTGCCTGGAGTGGGTTGAGAACTAACACTGAAGCTTTCTTT
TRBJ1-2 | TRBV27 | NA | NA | CASSLWGTQDNYGYTF | TGTGCCAGCAGTTTATGGGGGACACAAGACAACTATGGCTACACCTTC
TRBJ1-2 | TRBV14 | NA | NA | CASSSDRIYGYTF | TGTGCCAGCAGTTCAGACAGGATCTATGGCTACACCTTC
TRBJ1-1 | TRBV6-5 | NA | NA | CASSYRKNTEAFF | TGTGCCAGCAGTTACCGTAAGAACACTGAAGCTTTCTTT
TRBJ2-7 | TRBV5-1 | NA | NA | CASSLGLRDMSYEQYF | TGCGCCAGCAGCTTGGGGCTTCGGGACATGTCCTACGAGCAGTACTTC
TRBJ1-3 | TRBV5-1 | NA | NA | CASSLDGGVDTIYF | TGCGCCAGCAGCTTGGATGGAGGGGTGGACACCATATATTTT
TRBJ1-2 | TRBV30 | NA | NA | CAWSVQTPYGYTF | TGTGCCTGGAGTGTACAGACGCCCTATGGCTACACCTTC
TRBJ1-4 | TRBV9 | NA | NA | CASSVGQTRNEKLFF | TGTGCCAGCAGCGTAGGACAGACCCGTAATGAAAAACTGTTTTTT
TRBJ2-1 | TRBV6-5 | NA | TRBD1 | CASTRARDSNNEQFF | TGTGCCAGCACTAGGGCCCGGGACAGTAACAATGAGCAGTTCTTC
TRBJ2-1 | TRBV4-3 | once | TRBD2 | CASSQRTSGGVNEQFF | TGCGCCAGCAGCCAACGGACTAGCGGGGGGGTTAATGAGCAGTTCTTC
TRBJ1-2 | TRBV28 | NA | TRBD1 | CASSTTGIYGYTF | TGTGCCAGCAGTACGACAGGGATCTATGGCTACACCTTC
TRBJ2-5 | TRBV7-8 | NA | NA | CASSLGGRGQETQYF | TGTGCCAGCAGCTTAGGTGGGCGGGGTCAAGAGACCCAGTACTTC
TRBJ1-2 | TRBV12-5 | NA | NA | CASGLEIANYGYTF | TGTGCTAGTGGTTTGGAAATAGCTAACTATGGCTACACCTTC